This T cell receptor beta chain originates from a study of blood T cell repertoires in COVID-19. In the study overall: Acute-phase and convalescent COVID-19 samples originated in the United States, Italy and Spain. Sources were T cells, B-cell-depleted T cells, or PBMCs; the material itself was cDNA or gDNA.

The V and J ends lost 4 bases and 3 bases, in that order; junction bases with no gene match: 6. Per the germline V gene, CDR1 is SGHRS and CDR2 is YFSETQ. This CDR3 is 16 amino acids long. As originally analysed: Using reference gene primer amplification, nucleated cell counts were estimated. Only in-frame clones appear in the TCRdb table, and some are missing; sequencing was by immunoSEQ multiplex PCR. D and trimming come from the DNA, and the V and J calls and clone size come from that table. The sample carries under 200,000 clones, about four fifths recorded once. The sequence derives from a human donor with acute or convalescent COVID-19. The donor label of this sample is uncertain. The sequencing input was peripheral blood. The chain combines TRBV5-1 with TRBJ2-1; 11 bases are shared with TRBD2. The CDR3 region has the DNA TGCGCCAGCAGCGGGACCGGGACTAGCGGCTACAATGAGCAGTTCTTC. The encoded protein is CASSGTGTSGYNEQFF.